One sample yielded the 20 T cell receptor beta chains listed below, sequenced in a study of blood T cell repertoires in COVID-19. Clones were sequenced by immunoSEQ multiplex PCR, and TCRdb holds only the in-frame ones, with some missing. There are 250,000 to 300,000 clones in the sample; around 90% occur only once, and more than 1% lies in the top ten. The specimen was PBMCs or T cells enriched from blood (not recorded which). The receptors originated from a human donor in a cohort exposed to, infected with or recovered from COVID-19 (not recorded which). The donor label of this sample is uncertain.

This sequence joins TRBV2 and TRBJ2-1; 11 bases fit TRBD2. This CDR3 contains 15 residues. V dropped 4 bases and J dropped 10; count of bases not matched to a gene: 9. Germline V gene lookup returns CDR1 SNHLY and CDR2 FYNNEI. For the CDR3, the DNA is TGTGCCAGCAGTGGGGCACTAGCGGGGGAGGGGGAGCAGTTCTTC. Its translation: CASSGALAGEGEQFF.

The chain carries TRBV4-2 and TRBJ2-7, with 8 bases aligning to TRBD2. After removal of 0 bases from V and 3 bases from J, the junction contained 4 bases not matched to a gene. There are 15 residues in the CDR3. The V gene's germline CDR1 is LGHNA and CDR2 YNFKEQ. In DNA, the CDR3 is TGTGCCAGCAGCCAAGAGGTAGCGGGGAGCTACGAGCAGTACTTC. Translated: CASSQEVAGSYEQYF.

The chain combines TRBV18 with TRBJ2-2; the D gene is possibly TRBD2 (6 bases). V was trimmed by 8 bases and J by 1 base, leaving 11 bases between them. The CDR3 consists of 14 residues. Germline CDR1 reads KGHSH; CDR2 reads LQKENI. The CDR3 sequence: CASLGTLNTGELFF. DNA for the CDR3: TGTGCCAGCCTCGGGACTCTGAACACCGGGGAGCTGTTTTTT.

The DNA for the CDR3 is TGTGCCAGTAGTCCGGGGAGCGCAGATACGCAGTATTTT. It codes for CASSPGSADTQYF. The gene calls are TRBV19 and TRBJ2-3, with a weak D call TRBD2 (5 bases). V was trimmed by 5 bases and J by 4 bases, leaving 10 bases between them. CDR3 length: 13 residues. The germline V gene has CDR1 LNHDA and CDR2 SQIVND (reference sequence).

This rearrangement joins TRBV7-2 to TRBJ2-5, with TRBD2 matching 9 bases. This CDR3 contains 13 residues. Trimming took 5 bases from V and 5 from J; bases not matched to a gene: 3. Germline CDR1 is SGHTA and CDR2 is FQGNSA. The CDR3 here is CASSRLAGETQYF. The CDR3 DNA reads as TGTGCCAGCAGCCGTCTAGCGGGGGAGACCCAGTACTTC.

The V gene is TRBV29-1, the J gene TRBJ2-7, with TRBD1 identical over 10 bases. From germline, CDR1 is SQVTM and CDR2 ANQGSEA. This CDR3 is 15 amino acids long. J lost 4 bases, V lost 5 bases, and 11 bases had no gene match. The DNA for the CDR3 is TGCAGCGTTAAAAGAGGACAGGGGGAACCTTACGAGCAGTACTTC. The encoded protein is CSVKRGQGEPYEQYF.

The genes are TRBV10-3 and TRBJ1-2; 10 bases map to TRBD1. J lost 4 bases, V lost 2 bases, and 10 bases had no gene match. CDR3 size: 17 residues. Germline V gene lookup returns CDR1 ENHRY and CDR2 SYGVKD. The CDR3 sequence: CAISESGTGAFSYGYTF. DNA of the CDR3: TGTGCCATCAGTGAGAGCGGGACAGGGGCGTTTAGCTATGGCTACACCTTC.

About this clone itself: Additional DNA sequences in this sample encode the identical CDR3. The J gene is TRBJ1-2, the V gene TRBV12-3 or TRBV12-4, with D possibly matching TRBD1 (6 bases). The length of the CDR3 is 13 residues. The ends were cut back, 6 bases at V and 5 bases at J, with 13 bases in the middle. CDR3 region: CASSRRTDYGYTF. The CDR3 coding sequence is TGTGCCAGCAGCCGGAGGACAGATTATGGCTACACCTTC.

The chain is built from TRBV7-9 and TRBJ1-5; 8 bases match TRBD1. CDR1 and CDR2 from the germline V gene are SEHNR and FQNEAQ (reference sequence). The CDR3 is 14 amino acids. J was trimmed by 6 bases and V by 5 bases; bases with no gene match: 6. The CDR3 nucleotides read TGTGCCAGCAGCCTTGACGACAGGGGTCAGCCCCAGCATTTT. This codes for CASSLDDRGQPQHF.

This clone has only one observation. The chain couples TRBV19 to TRBJ1-5; no definite D call. The CDR3 is 17 amino acids. Germline loops: CDR1 LNHDA, CDR2 SQIVND (reference sequence). The germline V and J ends were trimmed by 7 bases and 6 bases, with 25 bases remaining between them. CDR3 coding DNA: TGTGCCAGTACCCCAGCCTCTCAGAGCGGAGCCACTCAGCCCCAGCATTTT. This sequence encodes CASTPASQSGATQPQHF. The full variable domain, its missing parts supplied by reference TRBV19 and TRBJ1-5, is DGGITQSPKYLFRKEGQNVTLSCEQNLNHDAMYWYRQDPGQGLRLIYYSQIVNDFQKGDIAEGYSVSREKKESFPLTVTSAQKNPTAFYLCASTPASQSGATQPQHFGDGTRLSIL.

The V gene is TRBV19, the J gene TRBJ1-2, with 7 bases lining up with TRBD1. CDR1 LNHDA and CDR2 SQIVND come from the germline V gene (reference sequence). Trimming removed 5 bases from V and 8 bases from J; junction bases left unmatched: 11. The length of the CDR3 is 14 residues. CDR3 sequence: CASSQLTGVGGYTF. In DNA form, the CDR3 reads TGTGCCAGTAGTCAACTTACAGGGGTAGGCGGCTACACCTTC.

This clone was counted once. This chain connects TRBV4-1 to TRBJ2-1; 10 nucleotides line up with TRBD2. Germline trimming cut 1 base from V and 6 bases from J; bases unmatched to any gene: 6. CDR3 length: 16 residues. Germline CDR1 MGHRA, CDR2 YSYEKL. CDR3 protein: CASSQVRGLASNEQFF. Here the CDR3 DNA reads TGCGCCAGCAGCCAAGTGAGGGGACTAGCGTCCAATGAGCAGTTCTTC.

The chain carries TRBV19 and TRBJ1-1; 12 positions agree with TRBD1. CDR1 and CDR2 (germline): LNHDA, SQIVND (reference sequence). V lost 3 bases and J lost 5; bases outside the gene matches: 7. The CDR3 spans 16 residues. The CDR3 is CASSIGTGGAGTEAFF. CDR3 sequence (DNA): TGTGCCAGTAGTATCGGGACAGGGGGCGCAGGGACTGAAGCTTTCTTT. Based on the CDR3 plus reference TRBV19 and TRBJ1-1, the full variable domain is DGGITQSPKYLFRKEGQNVTLSCEQNLNHDAMYWYRQDPGQGLRLIYYSQIVNDFQKGDIAEGYSVSREKKESFPLTVTSAQKNPTAFYLCASSIGTGGAGTEAFFGQGTRLTVV.

This rearrangement joins TRBV19 to TRBJ1-6; no reliable D call. Per the germline V gene, CDR1 is LNHDA and CDR2 is SQIVND (reference sequence). This CDR3 is 13 amino acids long. The V end was cut by 3 bases, the J end by 8 bases, with 8 bases between. The CDR3 nucleotides read TGTGCCAGTAGTATGTTAGAGGATTCACCCCTCCACTTT. This encodes CASSMLEDSPLHF.

The chain uses TRBV30 and TRBJ2-1; perhaps TRBD2 as D (5 bases). The length of the CDR3 is 17 residues. From germline, CDR1 is GTSNPN and CDR2 SVGIG (reference sequence). The germline V and J ends were trimmed by 7 bases and 7 bases, with 29 bases remaining between them. This CDR3 is CASPPHDKEALGNEQFF. Written as DNA, the CDR3 is TGTGCCTCCCCACCTCACGATAAGGAGGCGCTTGGAAATGAGCAGTTCTTC.

This chain joins TRBV2 and TRBJ1-6; the D is unclear. The CDR3 contains 12 residues. Per germline, CDR1 SNHLY and CDR2 FYNNEI. Trimming stripped 6 bases from V and 5 bases from J, with 5 bases between. CDR3 protein: CASRGDNSPLHF. The CDR3 DNA reads as TGTGCCAGCAGGGGCGATAATTCACCCCTCCACTTT.

The genes are TRBV18 and TRBJ2-1; TRBD1 matches 10 bases. The V and J ends lost 7 bases and 3 bases, in that order; junction bases with no gene match: 6. CDR1 and CDR2 (germline): KGHSH, LQKENI. The CDR3 consists of 15 residues. CDR3 loop: CASYSGTGDYNEQFF. CDR3 sequence (DNA): TGTGCCAGCTATTCCGGGACAGGGGACTACAATGAGCAGTTCTTC.

The chain is built from TRBV24-1 and TRBJ2-7; 11 bases line up with TRBD1. The CDR3 runs to 15 residues. J lost 3 bases, V lost 6 bases, and 6 bases had no gene match. Germline V lookup: CDR1 KGHDR, CDR2 SFDVKD. The CDR3 DNA reads TGTGCCACCAGTAGCGAGGGACAGGGGGTCTACGAGCAGTACTTC. This encodes CATSSEGQGVYEQYF.

The V and J genes are TRBV5-4 and TRBJ2-2, with 7 nucleotides matching TRBD2. Germline CDR1 SGHNT, CDR2 YYREEE (reference sequence). The CDR3 is made up of 13 amino acids. The V and J ends lost 4 bases and 6 bases, in that order; junction bases with no gene match: 3. CDR3 nucleotide sequence: TGTGCCAGCAGCAGGGGACTATCCGGGGAGCTGTTTTTT. Translation: CASSRGLSGELFF. Full variable domain (rest looked up from reference TRBV5-4 and TRBJ2-2): ETGVTQSPTHLIKTRGQQVTLRCSSQSGHNTVSWYQQALGQGPQFIFQYYREEENGRGNFPPRFSGLQFPNYSSELNVNALELDDSALYLCASSRGLSGELFFGEGSRLTVL.

The DNA of the CDR3 is TGTGCCAGCAGCTTTTCGAGGGGGGAGCTGTTTTTT. It codes for CASSFSRGELFF. V is TRBV7-9 and J is TRBJ2-2; D gene ambiguous. Germline V CDR1 and CDR2: SEHNR, FQNEAQ (reference sequence). V lost 3 bases and J 8 bases, leaving 7 bases between the germline ends. This CDR3 has 12 amino acids. The full variable domain, its missing parts supplied by reference TRBV7-9 and TRBJ2-2, is DTGVSQNPRHKITKRGQNVTFRCDPISEHNRLYWYRQTLGQGPEFLTYFQNEAQLEKSRLLSDRFSAERPKGSFSTLEIQRTEQGDSAMYLCASSFSRGELFFGEGSRLTVL.